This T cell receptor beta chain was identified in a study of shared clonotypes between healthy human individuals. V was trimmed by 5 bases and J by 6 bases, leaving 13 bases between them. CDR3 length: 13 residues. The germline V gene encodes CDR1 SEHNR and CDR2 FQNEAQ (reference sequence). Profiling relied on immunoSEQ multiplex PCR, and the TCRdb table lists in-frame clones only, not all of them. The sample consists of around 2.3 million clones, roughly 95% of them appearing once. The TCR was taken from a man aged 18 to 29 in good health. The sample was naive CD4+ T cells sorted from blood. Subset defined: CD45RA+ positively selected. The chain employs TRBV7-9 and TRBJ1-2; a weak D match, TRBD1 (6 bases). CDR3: CASSQGQYNGYTF. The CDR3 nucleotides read TGTGCCAGCAGCCAAGGACAGTACAATGGCTACACCTTC.